The present T cell receptor (beta chain) was sequenced within a study of cytomegalovirus exposure and HLA in healthy donors. The PCR contained 60 Vbeta and 13 Jbeta primers. Some clones are missing from TCRdb's copy, which holds only in-frame ones; the method was immunoSEQ multiplex PCR. The data include about 96,000 clones; the top ten clones carry 3% to 4%. V lost 0 bases to trimming and J lost 0 bases, with 12 bases between them. Germline V gives CDR1 LNHDA, CDR2 SQIVND (reference sequence). The length of the CDR3 is 17 residues. The receptor's source is a woman aged 25 to 39 in good health and CMV-seronegative. The chain joins TRBV19 to TRBJ1-5; D not certain. Material: PBMCs. CDR3 sequence: CASSIDLSGYSNQPQHF. DNA for the CDR3: TGTGCCAGTAGTATAGATCTATCCGGGTATAGCAATCAGCCCCAGCATTTT.